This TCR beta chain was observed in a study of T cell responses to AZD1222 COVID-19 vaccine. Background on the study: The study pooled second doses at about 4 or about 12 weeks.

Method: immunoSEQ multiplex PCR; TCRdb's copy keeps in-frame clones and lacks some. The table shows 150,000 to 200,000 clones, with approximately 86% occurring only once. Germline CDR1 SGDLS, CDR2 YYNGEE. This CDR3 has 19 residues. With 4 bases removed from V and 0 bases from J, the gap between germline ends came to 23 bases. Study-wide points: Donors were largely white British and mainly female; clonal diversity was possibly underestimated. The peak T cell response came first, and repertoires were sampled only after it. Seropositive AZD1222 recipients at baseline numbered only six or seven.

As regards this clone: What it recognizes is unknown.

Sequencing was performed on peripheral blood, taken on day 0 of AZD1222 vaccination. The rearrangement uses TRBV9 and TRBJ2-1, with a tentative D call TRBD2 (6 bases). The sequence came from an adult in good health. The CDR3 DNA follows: TGTGCCAGCAGCCCCGGTCCTTGGAGGGGCCGGAGCTCCTACAATGAGCAGTTCTTC. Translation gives CASSPGPWRGRSSYNEQFF.